This record concerns one TCR beta chain sequence. Its specificity is unknown. Vbeta (60) and Jbeta (13) primers were used in the PCR. TCRdb's table, derived via immunoSEQ multiplex PCR, lists solely in-frame clones and lacks some. The profile shows 90,000 to 120,000 clones, 60% to 80% of them singletons. V was shortened by 2 bases and J by 5 bases, with 12 bases between the two germline ends. CDR3 length: 14 amino acids. CDR1 MGHRA and CDR2 YSYEKL come from the germline V gene. This sample is drawn from a study of cytomegalovirus exposure and HLA in healthy donors. Findings of the study overall: Using a false discovery rate of 0.05, a later analysis showed that about 16,000 TCR beta sequences were associated with HLA alleles. Follow-up analysis later connected one missense variant in DCLRE1C with trimming of TCR beta V- and J-genes.

This chain uses TRBV4-1 with TRBJ2-5, with D possibly matching TRBD1 (5 bases). The receptor's source is a man aged 55 to 70 in good health and CMV-seropositive. The sample consisted of PBMCs. DNA of the CDR3: TGCGCCAGCAGCCAACCCGGTCAGGGTGAGACCCAGTACTTC. It encodes CASSQPGQGETQYF.